The 11 T cell receptor beta chains presented below share a single source sample, sequenced in a study of post-analysis software for immune sequencing data. Libraries were made from TCR beta cDNA, and they carried unique molecular identifiers. TCRdb recomputed calls from the PCR reads with MiXCR, one row per CDR3 protein. The data contain 450,000 to 700,000 distinct CDR3 sequences, roughly 46% of them seen just once; the ten biggest clones take up approximately 1.7%. Overall study findings and caveats: In patients, TRBV5-6, TRBV5-1 and TRBV20-1 belonged to about five TRBV segments found more frequently than in controls.

Antigen specificity for these receptors is unknown. The sequencing sample was made of blood. Receptors originate from a girl under 18 with multiple sclerosis.

V is TRBV12-3 or TRBV12-4 and J is TRBJ1-2; no firm D call. The V end was cut by 6 bases, the J end by 6 bases, with 17 bases between. The CDR3 runs to 14 residues. The CDR3 region has the DNA TGTGCCAGCAGCCTAGTGGGGTTAACTGATGGCTACACCTTC. Translating it yields CASSLVGLTDGYTF.

Notes on this clonotype: No conserved phenylalanine or tryptophan ends this CDR3, so it is likely a read error. V is TRBV7-9 and J is TRBJ2-5, with D possibly being TRBD2 (5 bases). Germline V lookup: CDR1 SEHNR, CDR2 FQNEAQ (reference sequence). V was cut by 6 bases and J by 5 bases, with 7 bases left in between. The CDR3 contains 11 residues. The CDR3 region is CASRGGETQYV. CDR3 in DNA: TGTGCCAGCAGAGGCGGGGAGACCCAGTACGTC.

The chain is built from TRBV6-1 and TRBJ2-7, with D maybe TRBD1 (6 bases). Trimming removed 6 bases from V and 4 bases from J, with 13 bases in between. This CDR3 has 13 residues. The V gene's germline CDR1 is MNHNS and CDR2 SASEGT. The CDR3 coding sequence is TGTGCCAGCAGGTGGGGGCAAAGGTACGAGCAGTACTTC. As protein: CASRWGQRYEQYF.

The chain uses TRBV7-2 and TRBJ2-2; 13 nucleotides match TRBD2. V dropped 1 base and J dropped 6; count of bases not matched to a gene: 8. Looked up from germline, CDR1 is SGHTA and CDR2 is FQGNSA. The CDR3 sequence is 18 residues long. The CDR3 sequence is CASSLGGLAGLRPGELFF. CDR3 DNA sequence: TGTGCCAGCAGCTTAGGGGGACTAGCGGGACTACGCCCCGGGGAGCTGTTTTTT.

V and J are TRBV20-1 and TRBJ2-5; perhaps TRBD2 as D (5 bases). Deletions cut 5 bases from V and 3 bases from J, with 13 bases between. Looked up from germline, CDR1 is DFQATT and CDR2 is SNEGSKA (reference sequence). CDR3 length: 13 amino acids. The CDR3 nucleotides read TGCAGTGCTCGAGGTCCGGGGAAAGAGACCCAGTACTTC. Translated, it gives CSARGPGKETQYF.

The chain combines TRBV7-9 with TRBJ2-5; the match to TRBD2 covers 8 bases. Germline lookup yields CDR1 SEHNR and CDR2 FQNEAQ (reference sequence). V dropped 3 bases and J dropped 0; count of bases not matched to a gene: 15. The CDR3 runs 19 residues. The CDR3 bases are TGTGCCAGCAGCTTCCTTCCACTAGCGGTCTTAAAGTACCAAGAGACCCAGTACTTC. Amino acids: CASSFLPLAVLKYQETQYF.

This chain connects TRBV12-3 or TRBV12-4 to TRBJ2-4, with TRBD2 matching 11 bases. The CDR3 consists of 16 residues. The V and J ends lost 6 bases and 2 bases, in that order; junction bases with no gene match: 6. The CDR3 is CASSSSGRITKNIQYF. In nucleotides, the CDR3 is TGTGCCAGCAGCTCTAGCGGGAGGATCACCAAAAACATTCAGTACTTC.

In this sample, this clonotype turned up a few times. One end of the junction does not line up with germline, which may come from a read error. The CDR3 is CSVDPLEGDTQYF. Written as DNA, the CDR3 is TGCAGTGTTGACCCACTTGAAGGAGATACGCAGTATTTT. This rearrangement joins TRBV29-1 to TRBJ2-3; D not resolved. The CDR3 totals 13 residues. Germline V gene data show CDR1 as SQVTM and CDR2 as ANQGSEA.

The CDR3 loop is CASSYLGQGEKLFF. The DNA of the CDR3 is TGTGCCAGCAGTTACTTAGGACAGGGTGAAAAACTGTTTTTT. The V call is TRBV6-6, the J call TRBJ1-4, with 8 bases that match TRBD1. The V and J ends lost 1 base and 7 bases, in that order; junction bases with no gene match: 2. Germline CDR1 MNHNY, CDR2 SVGAGI (reference sequence). CDR3 length: 14 residues.

The V call is TRBV29-1, the J call TRBJ2-1; TRBD2 is a possible D gene (5 bases). The CDR3 extends over 17 amino acids. Per the germline V gene, CDR1 is SQVTM and CDR2 is ANQGSEA. V dropped 7 bases and J dropped 0 bases, with 22 bases sitting between them. Written as DNA, the CDR3 is TGCAGCGCCCTCAAGAGAGGTGGCGGGTTCTCCTACAATGAGCAGTTCTTC. Residues: CSALKRGGGFSYNEQFF.

In the case of this clonotype: A read error may explain this, as a much larger clone is one base away. V usage is TRBV3-1 and J usage is TRBJ2-5; 7 nucleotides align to TRBD1. In germline, CDR1 is LGHDT, CDR2 YNNKEL (reference sequence). The CDR3 has 12 amino acids. V trimming: 5 bases; J trimming: 4 bases; junction bases outside the gene matches: 1. The CDR3 loop reads CASSDRAETQYF. In nucleotides, the CDR3 is TGTGCCAGCAGCGACAGGGCAGAGACCCAGTACTTC.